This T cell receptor (beta chain) was identified during a study of response to subunit inactivated influenza vaccine. This clonotype was seen only a few times. TCRdb re-derived calls from the RT-PCR reads in MiXCR, one entry per CDR3 protein. The sample includes around 320,000 distinct CDR3 sequences, approximately 20% seen only once; the top ten take around a tenth. V was shortened by 4 bases and J by 3 bases, with 15 bases between the two germline ends. The CDR3 loop spans 15 amino acids. CDR1 MDHEN and CDR2 SYDVKM come from the germline V gene. J is TRBJ1-2 and V is TRBV28; D may be TRBD1 (5 bases). This TCR came from a man aged 45-69 years who received an inactivated influenza vaccine. The starting material was PBMCs from blood, obtained less than 22 months after vaccination. The DNA of the CDR3 is TGTGCCAGCAGTTCCGACTGGACAAGCCACTATGGCTACACCTTC. This sequence encodes CASSSDWTSHYGYTF.